The subject of this entry is one TCR beta chain. This clonotype was observed at least ten times. It lacks a known antigen. Per-base qualities were not stored, and no clone one base away is much larger. The CDR3 goes from the cysteine to the phenylalanine over 13 residues. Of all the DNA, just the CDR3 is kept, 39 bases in frame from base 1. CDR1 and CDR2, looked up from the germline V gene (reference sequence), are LGHDT and YNNKEL. Clipping removes 0 bases from V and 16 bases from J, with 7 as the unmatched junction base count. This sample was taken from a study of read filtering for tumor transcriptome and immune sequencing (TCRdb year 2020). A note on the overall study: The cohort was composed of more than 16 male and roughly 13 female patients, with a mean age of about 68 years and an age range of roughly 40 to 80. By revised international staging, eight or nine patients were R-ISS I, around 15 were R-ISS II and 7 were R-ISS III. After DNase treatment, whole-transcriptome libraries were prepared with the TruSeq RNA Access Library Prep Kit. TCR-region mapped reads per sample ranged from about 4 to 10.27 million with IR-seq versus only about 75 to 1273 with RNA-seq. Using the same bone marrow samples, the study compared TCR repertoires obtained by targeted immune repertoire sequencing with those obtained by bulk whole-transcriptome sequencing. One main goal was a read-filtering strategy for immune repertoire data, in particular deciding whether clonotypes backed by only one read should be removed.

Every patient had bone marrow sampled at the time of active disease. Isolation of bone marrow mononuclear cells was performed by Ficoll-Hypaque density gradient centrifugation. CD138-negative cells were obtained by negative selection after labeling with CD138 magnetic microbeads on a MACS separator, removing myeloma plasma cells. Flow cytometry on an Attune NxT with CD138 antibodies was used to check the purity of the isolated cells. TRIzol reagent was used to extract total RNA, which was then quantified with a NanoDrop spectrophotometer. Paired RNA-seq and IR-seq were performed on the CD138-negative bone marrow sample of each patient. Study-wide findings and limitations: In IR-seq, about four fifths of clonotypes but roughly 4% of total reads were represented by single-read clonotypes, whereas in RNA-seq, around 75% of clonotypes and around 40% of reads were represented by single-read clonotypes. The sorted CD138-negative fraction was a mixed bone marrow immune population, not purified T cells. Compared with RNA-seq, IR-seq captured clonotypes at much higher depth and more reliably, and a smaller IR-seq throughput was enough to identify most shared clonotypes. The correlation between IR-seq and RNA-seq shared clonotype proportions rose when single-read clonotypes were removed.

TCR libraries were constructed from 400 ng RNA using the Immunoverse kit, and molecular barcoded adaptors covering alpha/delta and beta/gamma chains were employed. TCR library preparation used the same RNA that went into transcriptome sequencing. An Illumina HiSeq 4000 with 2 x 150 cycles was used to sequence the TCR libraries. For the original study's pipeline: With MiXCR, TCR reads were aligned to human V, D, J and C references and assembled into CDR3 clonotypes, with quality filtering and error correction included. The tcR package in R was used to analyze clonotype counts and gene usage diversity. For inspection of raw mapping reads, RNA-seq reads were mapped by STAR aligner version 2.5.3a onto GRCh37 of the human genome. To test how sequencing depth affects detected clonotypes, IR-seq fastq files were randomly downsampled with Seqtk 1.3. TCRdb's own reprocessing of the public reads used fastp at Q25 and MiXCR and kept productive beta chains. Rows are unified per CDR3 protein, each entry keeping the most common DNA and genes. V and J calls and clone size were set by TCRdb, not the authors. The sample profile shows approximately 58,000 distinct CDR3 sequences; around a fifth of them were found once. The ten largest clones add up to about 18% of the sample.

Specimen: a population of CD138-negative cells sorted from bone marrow. The sample's cell subset or site label, decoded: bone marrow mononuclear cells depleted of CD138+ plasma/myeloma cells by negative magnetic selection. This TCR derives from a donor at least 40 years old with multiple myeloma. The sequence links TRBV3-1 to TRBJ2-1; TRBD2 fits 9 bases in the junction. The CDR3 region has the sequence CASSQEGGTSPFF. The bases read TGTGCCAGCAGCCAAGAGGGAGGGACTAGCCCCTTCTTC.